Listed below are T cell receptor beta chains from one sample, sequenced in a study of T cell responses to AZD1222 COVID-19 vaccine. TCRdb's copy holds only in-frame clones and misses some; the assay was immunoSEQ multiplex PCR. Among some 110,000 clones listed, about nine tenths were seen once. Material: peripheral blood, obtained on day 0 of AZD1222 vaccination. The source is an adult in good health. Each CDR3 is given with its conserved first and last residue.

v_call,j_call,cdr3_aa
TRBV5-1,TRBJ1-5,CASSLEGGEGQPQHF
TRBV7-3,TRBJ1-2,CASSFSVGYGYTF
TRBV14,TRBJ1-4,CASSQDRGGMWEKLFF
TRBV11-2,TRBJ1-4,CASSLEIPGQGLVNEKLFF
TRBV24-1,TRBJ1-1,CATSEGGATEAFF
TRBV3-1/TRBV3-2,TRBJ1-3,CASSTYPSRAGNTIYF
TRBV7-2,TRBJ2-1,CASSLGPGTSFSYNEQFF
TRBV10-3,TRBJ2-7,CAISESLAGYEQYF
TRBV27,TRBJ1-5,CASSPGYSNQPQHF
TRBV11-3,TRBJ1-1,CASSLWGNTEAFF
TRBV6-5,TRBJ1-1,CASSGDRGLGFF
TRBV5-8,TRBJ1-1,CASSLLGSGTEAFF
TRBV10-3,TRBJ2-1,CAIRGTSGRVSNEQFF
TRBV5-1,TRBJ2-5,CASTSGSRTQYF
TRBV4-1,TRBJ1-5,CASSQDQDRNQPQHF
TRBV21-1,TRBJ1-1,CASSKGNRGGACDTEAFF
TRBV6-5,TRBJ2-3,CASSYTTAADTQYF